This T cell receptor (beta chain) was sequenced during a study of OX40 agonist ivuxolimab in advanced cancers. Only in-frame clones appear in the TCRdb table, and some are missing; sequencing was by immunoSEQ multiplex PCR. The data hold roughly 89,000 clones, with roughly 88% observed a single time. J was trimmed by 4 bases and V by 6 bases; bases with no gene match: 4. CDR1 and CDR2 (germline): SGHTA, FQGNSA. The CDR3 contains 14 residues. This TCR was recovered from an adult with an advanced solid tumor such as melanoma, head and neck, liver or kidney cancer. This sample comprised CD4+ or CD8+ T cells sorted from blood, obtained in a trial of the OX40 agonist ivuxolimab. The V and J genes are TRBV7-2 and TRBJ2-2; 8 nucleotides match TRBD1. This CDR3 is CASRSGGSTGELFF. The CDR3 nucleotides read TGTGCCAGCAGGTCAGGGGGCAGCACCGGGGAGCTGTTTTTT.